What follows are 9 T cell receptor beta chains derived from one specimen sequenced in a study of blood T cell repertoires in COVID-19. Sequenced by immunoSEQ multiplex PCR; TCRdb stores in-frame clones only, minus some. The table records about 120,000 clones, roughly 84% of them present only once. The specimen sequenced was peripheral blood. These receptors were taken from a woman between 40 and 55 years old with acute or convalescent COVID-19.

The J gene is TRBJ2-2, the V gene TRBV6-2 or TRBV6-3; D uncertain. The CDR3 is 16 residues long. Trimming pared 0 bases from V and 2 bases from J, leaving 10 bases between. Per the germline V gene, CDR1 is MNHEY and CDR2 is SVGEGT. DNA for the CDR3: TGTGCCAGCAGTTACTCACAGACCTCTAACACCGGGGAGCTGTTTTTT. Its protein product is CASSYSQTSNTGELFF.

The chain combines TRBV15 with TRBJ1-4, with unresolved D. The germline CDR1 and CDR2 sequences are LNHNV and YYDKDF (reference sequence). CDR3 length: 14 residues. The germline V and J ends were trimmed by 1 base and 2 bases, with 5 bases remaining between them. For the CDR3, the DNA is TGTGCCACCAGCAGAGGGGAGACTAATGAAAAACTGTTTTTT. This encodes CATSRGETNEKLFF.

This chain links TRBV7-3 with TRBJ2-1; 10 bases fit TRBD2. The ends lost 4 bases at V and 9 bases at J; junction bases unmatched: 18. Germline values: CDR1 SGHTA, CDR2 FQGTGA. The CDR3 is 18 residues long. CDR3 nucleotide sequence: TGTGCCAGCAGCTCCCCCAGGGCTAGCGGGGGCCCAGGGGGTGAGCAGTTCTTC. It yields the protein CASSSPRASGGPGGEQFF.

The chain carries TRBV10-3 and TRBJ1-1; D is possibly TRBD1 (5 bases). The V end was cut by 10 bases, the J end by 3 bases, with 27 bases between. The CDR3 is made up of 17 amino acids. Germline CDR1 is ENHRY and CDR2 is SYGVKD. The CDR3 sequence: CATPSKGLGAWDTEAFF. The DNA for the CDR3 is TGTGCCACCCCATCGAAGGGTTTAGGGGCCTGGGACACTGAAGCTTTCTTT.

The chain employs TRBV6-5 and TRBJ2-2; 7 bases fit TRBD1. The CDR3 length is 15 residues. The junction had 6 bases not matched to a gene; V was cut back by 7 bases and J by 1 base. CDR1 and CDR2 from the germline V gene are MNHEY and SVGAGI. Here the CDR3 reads CASKYRQGNTGELFF. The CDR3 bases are TGTGCCAGCAAGTATCGACAGGGGAACACCGGGGAGCTGTTTTTT.

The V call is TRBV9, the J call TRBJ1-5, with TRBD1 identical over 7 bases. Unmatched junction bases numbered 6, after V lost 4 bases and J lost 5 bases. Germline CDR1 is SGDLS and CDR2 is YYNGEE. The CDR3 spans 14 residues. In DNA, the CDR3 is TGTGCCAGCAGCCCACAGGGGTCGGATCAGCCCCAGCATTTT. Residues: CASSPQGSDQPQHF.

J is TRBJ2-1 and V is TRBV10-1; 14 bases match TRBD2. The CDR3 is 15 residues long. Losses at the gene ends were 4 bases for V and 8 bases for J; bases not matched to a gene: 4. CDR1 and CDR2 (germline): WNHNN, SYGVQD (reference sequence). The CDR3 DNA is TGCGCCAGCAGTGCGACTAGCGGGGGGGCGGATGAGCAGTTCTTC. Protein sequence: CASSATSGGADEQFF.

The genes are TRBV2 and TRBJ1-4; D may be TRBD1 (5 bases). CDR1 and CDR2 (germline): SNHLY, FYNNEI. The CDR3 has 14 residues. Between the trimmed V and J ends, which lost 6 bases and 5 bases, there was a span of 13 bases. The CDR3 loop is CASRTPSGNEKLFF. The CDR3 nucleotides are TGTGCCAGCAGGACTCCTTCAGGGAATGAAAAACTGTTTTTT.

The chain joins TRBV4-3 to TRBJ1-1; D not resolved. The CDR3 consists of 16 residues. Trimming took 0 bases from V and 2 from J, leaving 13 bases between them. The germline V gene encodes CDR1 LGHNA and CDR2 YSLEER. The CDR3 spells CASSQDVLLGNTEAFF. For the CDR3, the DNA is TGCGCCAGCAGCCAAGATGTACTATTGGGTAACACTGAAGCTTTCTTT.